The 21 T cell receptor beta chains below were found in one sample sequenced in a study of a mutant IDH1 vaccine in newly diagnosed glioma. Measured with immunoSEQ multiplex PCR; TCRdb has only the in-frame clones, and not every one. Altogether fewer than 90,000 clones are present, almost 85% being singletons, with the ten largest covering less than 15%. Antigens of these TCRs are unknown. Specified time point: week 35, safety follow-up. Doses consisted of 300 ug of mutant IDH1 20-mer peptide each, paired with topical imiquimod. Sequencing was performed on PBMCs, taken from a glioma patient whose treatment included an IDH1 peptide vaccine. Every receptor here comes from a young man with glioma.

The CDR3 region is CASSLARLAGIRETQYF. CDR3 sequence (DNA): TGTGCCAGCAGCTTAGCGAGGCTAGCGGGAATCCGGGAGACCCAGTACTTC. V and J are TRBV7-8 and TRBJ2-5; 9 positions match TRBD2. V shed 0 bases and J 5 bases; nucleotides not matched to a gene: 10. The germline V gene has CDR1 SGHVS and CDR2 FQNEAQ. This CDR3 region has 17 residues.

This clone came up once. The CDR3 DNA follows: TGTGCCAGTAGTTTCCGGACCAGGATGAACACTGAAGCTTTCTTT. This gives the protein CASSFRTRMNTEAFF. J is TRBJ1-1 and V is TRBV19; D is unclear. With 5 bases removed from V and 0 bases from J, the gap between germline ends came to 13 bases. The germline V gene has CDR1 LNHDA and CDR2 SQIVND (reference sequence). The CDR3 is 15 amino acids.

The CDR3 reads CAISETRAGYTF. As DNA, the CDR3 is TGTGCCATCAGTGAAACGAGGGCTGGCTACACCTTC. The chain couples TRBV10-3 to TRBJ1-2; D is unresolved. The CDR3 has 12 amino acids. CDR1 and CDR2 (germline): ENHRY, SYGVKD. V was shortened by 3 bases and J by 7 bases, with 9 bases between the two germline ends.

This rearrangement joins TRBV9 to TRBJ2-1; D perhaps matches TRBD1 (5 bases). Trimming cost V 1 base and J 0 bases, with 17 bases left between them. The CDR3 extends over 18 amino acids. From germline, CDR1 is SGDLS and CDR2 YYNGEE. The CDR3 DNA sequence: TGTGCCAGCAGCGTAAAAAGGGGTGGCAGAAGCTCCTACAATGAGCAGTTCTTC. As protein: CASSVKRGGRSSYNEQFF.

V and J are TRBV9 and TRBJ1-1; D ambiguous. CDR1 is SGDLS, CDR2 YYNGEE, per germline. Trimming took off 5 bases at V and 1 base at J, with 9 bases between the two ends. The CDR3 is made up of 13 amino acids. As DNA, the CDR3 is TGTGCCAGCAGAGGACCGAAGAACACTGAAGCTTTCTTT. This encodes CASRGPKNTEAFF.

This clone was observed a handful of times. This sequence joins TRBV7-2 and TRBJ1-2, with D uncertain. V gave up 8 bases and J gave up 3 bases, with 7 bases separating them. This CDR3 contains 11 residues. In germline, CDR1 is SGHTA, CDR2 FQGNSA. CDR3 residues: CASGLYYGYTF. CDR3 DNA: TGTGCCAGCGGGCTTTACTATGGCTACACCTTC.

V is TRBV7-2 and J is TRBJ1-4; D might be TRBD1 (5 bases). V lost 8 bases and J lost 7, with 17 bases in between. Germline V gives CDR1 SGHTA, CDR2 FQGNSA. This CDR3 contains 14 residues. The CDR3 is CASRPGRRLEKLFF. CDR3 coding DNA: TGTGCCAGCCGGCCGGGACGGCGGCTTGAAAAACTGTTTTTT.

The J gene is TRBJ2-7, the V gene TRBV5-1, with TRBD1 matching over 11 bases. The CDR3 covers 18 residues. Germline V gene lookup returns CDR1 SGHRS and CDR2 YFSETQ. Germline trimming cut 1 base from V and 1 base from J; bases unmatched to any gene: 10. This CDR3 is CASSLRPAGQGVSYEQYF. The CDR3 DNA reads TGCGCCAGCAGCTTGCGGCCGGCGGGACAGGGGGTTTCCTACGAGCAGTACTTC.

This chain connects TRBV15 to TRBJ2-7; D may be TRBD2 (5 bases). The CDR3 length is 17 residues. Germline loops: CDR1 LNHNV, CDR2 YYDKDF (reference sequence). V was trimmed by 0 bases and J by 1 base, leaving 16 bases between them. For the CDR3, the DNA is TGTGCCACCAGCAGAGAGGCTTCGGGGAGCCGATCCTACGAGCAGTACTTC. Its translation is CATSREASGSRSYEQYF.

The genes are TRBV7-9 and TRBJ2-3; D is possibly TRBD1 (6 bases). The ends were cut back, 5 bases at V and 4 bases at J, with 10 bases in the middle. The V gene's germline CDR1 is SEHNR and CDR2 FQNEAQ (reference sequence). CDR3 length equals 13 residues. The CDR3 nucleotides are TGTGCCAGCAGCCCCAGACAGGCAGATACGCAGTATTTT. It codes for CASSPRQADTQYF.

The chain couples TRBV4-2 to TRBJ1-1; D might be TRBD1 (5 bases). V lost 5 bases and J 1 base, leaving 11 bases between the germline ends. Looked up from germline, CDR1 is LGHNA and CDR2 is YNFKEQ. This CDR3 comprises 14 residues. The CDR3 nucleotides are TGTGCCAGCAGCTTAAGCGACAGGAACACTGAAGCTTTCTTT. Its translation: CASSLSDRNTEAFF.

The chain employs TRBV19 and TRBJ1-1, with 10 bases fitting TRBD1. J gave up 2 bases and V 8 bases, and 11 bases lay outside the gene matches. Germline V gene data show CDR1 as LNHDA and CDR2 as SQIVND (reference sequence). CDR3 length equals 16 residues. CDR3 protein: CASHNPGQGINTEAFF. The CDR3 DNA is TGTGCCAGTCATAACCCGGGACAGGGGATTAACACTGAAGCTTTCTTT.

This chain joins TRBV9 and TRBJ2-1; the match to TRBD1 covers 11 bases. Trimming at V came to 7 bases and at J to 7 bases, leaving 4 bases not matched to a gene. The germline gives CDR1 SGDLS, CDR2 YYNGEE. This CDR3 comprises 13 residues. This CDR3 reads CASGQGAWNEQFF. The CDR3 bases are TGTGCCAGCGGACAGGGGGCCTGGAATGAGCAGTTCTTC.

The V call is TRBV6-5, the J call TRBJ2-2, with D unclear. From germline, CDR1 is MNHEY and CDR2 SVGAGI. The V gene lost 0 bases and the J gene lost 0 bases, with 5 bases spanning the gap. This CDR3 is 15 amino acids long. CDR3 sequence (DNA): TGTGCCAGCAGTTACTCATCCACGAACACCGGGGAGCTGTTTTTT. Protein: CASSYSSTNTGELFF.

The V call is TRBV18, the J call TRBJ1-1; D not resolved. Germline V CDR1 and CDR2: KGHSH, LQKENI. V dropped 5 bases and J dropped 2 bases, with 9 bases sitting between them. This CDR3 has 13 amino acids. The CDR3 spells CASSSSVNTEAFF. For the CDR3, the DNA is TGTGCCAGCTCATCTTCAGTTAACACTGAAGCTTTCTTT.

J is TRBJ1-3 and V is TRBV6-1; D is unresolved. V dropped 4 bases and J dropped 3 bases, with 10 bases sitting between them. Per germline, CDR1 MNHNS and CDR2 SASEGT. The CDR3 has 14 amino acids. The CDR3 protein is CASSAQAGGNTIYF. For the CDR3, the DNA is TGTGCCAGCAGTGCTCAGGCGGGTGGAAACACCATATATTTT.

V is TRBV5-4 and J is TRBJ2-2; 10 nucleotides line up with TRBD1. The V and J ends lost 4 bases and 6 bases, in that order; junction bases with no gene match: 6. Germline-derived CDR1 and CDR2 are SGHNT and YYREEE (reference sequence). The CDR3 loop spans 15 amino acids. CDR3 bases: TGTGCCAGCAGCACCCGGGACAGGGGTCCCGGGGAGCTGTTTTTT. Protein: CASSTRDRGPGELFF.

The rearrangement links TRBV19 to TRBJ1-5, with TRBD1 identical over 10 bases. Germline trimming cut 3 bases from V and 6 bases from J; bases unmatched to any gene: 5. Germline V gives CDR1 LNHDA, CDR2 SQIVND (reference sequence). The CDR3 spans 15 residues. CDR3 bases: TGTGCCAGTAGTATGGGACAGGGGAGTTTTCAGCCCCAGCATTTT. It specifies CASSMGQGSFQPQHF. The full variable domain, with the rest looked up from reference TRBV19 and TRBJ1-5, is DGGITQSPKYLFRKEGQNVTLSCEQNLNHDAMYWYRQDPGQGLRLIYYSQIVNDFQKGDIAEGYSVSREKKESFPLTVTSAQKNPTAFYLCASSMGQGSFQPQHFGDGTRLSIL.

This chain joins TRBV7-9 and TRBJ2-7, with D possibly being TRBD1 or TRBD2 (5 bases each). Germline V gene data show CDR1 as SEHNR and CDR2 as FQNEAQ (reference sequence). The CDR3 sequence is 14 residues long. V shed 2 bases and J shed 1 base, with 9 bases lying between them. The CDR3 protein is CASSLPGPSYEQYF. The DNA for the CDR3 is TGTGCCAGCAGCTTACCGGGGCCTTCCTACGAGCAGTACTTC.

This clone has at least ten counts. The sample has other DNA sequences that encode this CDR3 too. The chain has TRBV19 and TRBJ1-5; D not certain. The CDR3 length is 15 residues. Trimming stripped 3 bases from V and 0 bases from J, with 9 bases between. Germline V gene sequence: CDR1 LNHDA, CDR2 SQIVND (reference sequence). The CDR3, as DNA: TGTGCCAGTAGTATTACAGAGTATAGCAATCAGCCCCAGCATTTT. Encoded protein: CASSITEYSNQPQHF.

V is TRBV30 and J is TRBJ2-5; D tentatively fits TRBD1 or TRBD2 (6 bases each). Germline V lookup: CDR1 GTSNPN, CDR2 SVGIG (reference sequence). Trimming removed 3 bases from V and 5 bases from J, with 16 bases in between. The CDR3 is 14 amino acids. The CDR3 sequence is CAWSAQGAGETQYF. CDR3 nucleotides: TGTGCCTGGAGCGCACAGGGTGCGGGGGAGACCCAGTACTTC.